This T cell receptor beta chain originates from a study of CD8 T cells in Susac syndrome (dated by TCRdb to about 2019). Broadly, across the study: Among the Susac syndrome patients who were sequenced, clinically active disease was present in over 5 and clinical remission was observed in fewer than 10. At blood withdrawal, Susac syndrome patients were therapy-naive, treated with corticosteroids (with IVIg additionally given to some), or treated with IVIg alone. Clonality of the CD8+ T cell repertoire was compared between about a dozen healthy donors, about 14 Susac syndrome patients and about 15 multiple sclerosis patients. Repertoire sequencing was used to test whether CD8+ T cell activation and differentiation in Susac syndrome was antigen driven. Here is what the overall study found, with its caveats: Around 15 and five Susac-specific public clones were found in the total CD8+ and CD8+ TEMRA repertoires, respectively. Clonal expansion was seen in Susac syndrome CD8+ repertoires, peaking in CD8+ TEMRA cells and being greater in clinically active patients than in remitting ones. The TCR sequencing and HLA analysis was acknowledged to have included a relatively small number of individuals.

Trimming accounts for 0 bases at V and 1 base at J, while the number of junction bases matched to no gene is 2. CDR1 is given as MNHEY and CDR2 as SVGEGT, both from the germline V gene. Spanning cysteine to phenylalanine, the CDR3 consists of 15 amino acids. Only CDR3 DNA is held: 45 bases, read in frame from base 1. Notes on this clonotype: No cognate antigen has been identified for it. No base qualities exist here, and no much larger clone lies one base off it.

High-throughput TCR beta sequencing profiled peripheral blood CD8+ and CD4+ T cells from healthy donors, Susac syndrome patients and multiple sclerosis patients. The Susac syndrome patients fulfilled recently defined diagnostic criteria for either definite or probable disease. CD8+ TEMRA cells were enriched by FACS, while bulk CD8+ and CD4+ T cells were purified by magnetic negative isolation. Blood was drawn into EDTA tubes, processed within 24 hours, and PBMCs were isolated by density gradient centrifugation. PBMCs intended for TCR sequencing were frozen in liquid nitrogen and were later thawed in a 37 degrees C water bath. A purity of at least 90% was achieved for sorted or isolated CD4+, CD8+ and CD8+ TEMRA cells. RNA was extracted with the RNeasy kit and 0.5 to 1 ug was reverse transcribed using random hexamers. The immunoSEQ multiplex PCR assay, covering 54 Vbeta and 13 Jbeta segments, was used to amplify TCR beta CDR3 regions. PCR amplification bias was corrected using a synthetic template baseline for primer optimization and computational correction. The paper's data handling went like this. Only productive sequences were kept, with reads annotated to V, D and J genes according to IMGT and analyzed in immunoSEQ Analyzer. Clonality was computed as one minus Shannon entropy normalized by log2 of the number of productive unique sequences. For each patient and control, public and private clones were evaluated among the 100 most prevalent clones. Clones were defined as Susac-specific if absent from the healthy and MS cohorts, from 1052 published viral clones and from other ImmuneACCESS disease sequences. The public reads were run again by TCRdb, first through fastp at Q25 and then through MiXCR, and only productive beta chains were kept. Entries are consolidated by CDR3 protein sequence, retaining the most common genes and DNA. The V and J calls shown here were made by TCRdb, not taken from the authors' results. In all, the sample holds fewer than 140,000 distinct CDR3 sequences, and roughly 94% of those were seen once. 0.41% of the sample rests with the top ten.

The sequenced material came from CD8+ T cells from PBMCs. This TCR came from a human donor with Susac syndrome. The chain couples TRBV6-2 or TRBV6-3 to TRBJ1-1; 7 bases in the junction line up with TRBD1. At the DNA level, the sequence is TGTGCCAGCAGTTACTCCCCAGGGGGGAACACTGAAGCTTTCTTT. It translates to CASSYSPGGNTEAFF.